This T cell receptor beta chain was identified during a study of T cell repertoires in cytomegalovirus infection. Turning to the study itself: The public TCR beta signatures pointed to both CMV infection and matching HLA type.

In regard to this clonotype: Its antigen is not identified.

The CDR3 has 15 amino acids. CDR1 and CDR2 (germline): WSHSY, SAAADI. Trimming removed 5 bases from V and 0 bases from J, with 13 bases in between. TCRdb passed the reads through MiXCR, listing each CDR3 protein once. The sample includes approximately 300,000 distinct CDR3 sequences, 25% to 35% of them seen just once. Sequencing was performed on cultured PBMCs, taken from culture after CMV antigen stimulation. The chain carries TRBV10-2 and TRBJ1-1; possibly TRBD1 for D (5 bases). The TCR sequence derives from a human donor in good health (CMV status not recorded). Some clones in this sample may be carry-over from other donors' samples. This CDR3 reads CASSPQTALNTEAFF. The CDR3 nucleotides are TGCGCCAGCAGTCCCCAGACAGCCTTGAACACTGAAGCTTTCTTT.